These 23 T cell receptor beta chains were all obtained from the same sample, sequenced in a study of T cells in localized non-small cell lung cancer. Produced via immunoSEQ multiplex PCR; TCRdb's table is partial and in-frame only. In the table there are under 35,000 clones, about 80% of which are singletons. The sample in question was peripheral blood, obtained before any cancer treatment. These receptors all stem from a male donor older than 55 with stage II squamous cell lung carcinoma.

This chain connects TRBV6-1 to TRBJ2-7; 11 bases are a match to TRBD2. CDR1 MNHNS and CDR2 SASEGT come from the germline V gene. Losses at the gene ends were 2 bases for V and 4 bases for J; bases not matched to a gene: 16. This CDR3 is 19 amino acids long. The CDR3 sequence is CASSEITSGSLLSLYEQYF. The CDR3 bases are TGTGCCAGCAGTGAAATAACTAGCGGGAGTCTATTATCACTTTACGAGCAGTACTTC.

The chain joins TRBV2 to TRBJ1-5; 9 nucleotides agree with TRBD1. The CDR3 extends over 15 amino acids. The V and J ends lost 7 bases and 7 bases, in that order; junction bases with no gene match: 11. Germline V CDR1 and CDR2: SNHLY, FYNNEI. The CDR3 loop is CASTPRTGVRQPQHF. In nucleotides, the CDR3 is TGTGCCAGCACCCCTCGGACAGGGGTTCGGCAGCCCCAGCATTTT.

A note on this clone: Germline and junction disagree at one end, which may indicate a read error. The rearrangement links TRBV5-3 to TRBJ1-3; no clear D. TRBV5-3 is an ORF, with its function uncertain. The CDR3 spans 14 residues. CDR3 DNA: TGTGCCAGCAGCTTGATCGGCTCTGGAAACACCATATATTTT. Protein product: CASSLIGSGNTIYF.

This chain connects TRBV7-3 to TRBJ2-3, with D possibly TRBD2 on 6 matching bases. In germline, CDR1 is SGHTA, CDR2 FQGTGA. The V end was cut by 5 bases, the J end by 1 base, with 13 bases between. The CDR3 extends over 15 amino acids. The CDR3 region has the DNA TGTGCCAGCAGCCCCGGGGTAGCGGGCACAGATACGCAGTATTTT. It encodes CASSPGVAGTDTQYF.

The table lists this clone with a few counts. The chain combines TRBV14 with TRBJ1-1, with 7 bases aligning to TRBD1. V lost 4 bases, J lost 0 bases, and 5 bases stayed unmatched. This CDR3 is 15 amino acids long. Germline loops: CDR1 SGHDN, CDR2 FVKESK. The DNA of the CDR3 is TGTGCCAGCAGCCGCTGGGACAGCATGAACACTGAAGCTTTCTTT. This codes for CASSRWDSMNTEAFF.

The chain employs TRBV5-4 and TRBJ1-2; unclear D gene. V dropped 4 bases and J dropped 2 bases, with 9 bases sitting between them. This CDR3 spans 13 amino acids. CDR1 and CDR2 (germline): SGHNT, YYREEE (reference sequence). The CDR3 DNA reads TGTGCCAGCAGCATAGACCGAAACTATGGCTACACCTTC. Translating gives CASSIDRNYGYTF.

CDR3 amino acids: CASSLGTGKTEAFF. The CDR3 DNA reads TGTGCCAGCAGCTTAGGAACAGGGAAAACTGAAGCTTTCTTT. J is TRBJ1-1 and V is TRBV11-2; weak D call: TRBD1 (6 bases). Germline V gene data show CDR1 as SGHAT and CDR2 as FQNNGV. Trimming stripped 1 base from V and 5 bases from J, with 11 bases between. The CDR3 is 14 residues long.

The gene calls are TRBV7-6 and TRBJ2-1, with TRBD2 matching 7 bases. The CDR3 runs to 16 residues. J was trimmed by 3 bases and V by 5 bases; bases with no gene match: 10. Germline CDR1 SGHVS, CDR2 FNYEAQ. For the CDR3, the DNA is TGTGCCAGCAGCCCCTCAGTAGCGGGCGGCTACAATGAGCAGTTCTTC. Its translation: CASSPSVAGGYNEQFF.

Ten or more counts support this clone. The V gene is TRBV7-2, the J gene TRBJ1-1; D is ambiguous. The CDR3 sequence is 12 residues long. Trimming cost V 1 base and J 4 bases, with 4 bases left between them. Germline assignment: CDR1 SGHTA and CDR2 FQGNSA. CDR3 protein: CASSLVSTEAFF. The CDR3 region has the DNA TGTGCCAGCAGCTTAGTTAGCACTGAAGCTTTCTTT.

The chain has TRBV5-5 and TRBJ2-2; 11 bases fit TRBD2. The CDR3 totals 15 residues. CDR1 and CDR2 from the germline V gene are SGHKS and YYEKEE (reference sequence). V gave up 4 bases and J gave up 6 bases; unmatched junction bases: 5. CDR3 DNA sequence: TGTGCCAGCAGCCCACTAGCGGGAGAGGCCGGGGAGCTGTTTTTT. It encodes CASSPLAGEAGELFF. The whole variable domain, remainder taken from reference TRBV5-5 and TRBJ2-2, is DAGVTQSPTHLIKTRGQQVTLRCSPISGHKSVSWYQQVLGQGPQFIFQYYEKEERGRGNFPDRFSARQFPNYSSELNVNALLLGDSALYLCASSPLAGEAGELFFGEGSRLTVL.

CDR3 sequence: CASRPINGGGEQYF. The CDR3 DNA is TGTGCCAGCAGACCAATCAACGGGGGGGGCGAGCAGTACTTC. The V gene is TRBV6-5, the J gene TRBJ2-7, with 8 bases aligning to TRBD2. Germline trimming cut 6 bases from V and 6 bases from J; bases unmatched to any gene: 10. CDR1 MNHEY and CDR2 SVGAGI come from the germline V gene. CDR3 length: 14 residues.

The count of this clone is one. The chain combines TRBV11-2 with TRBJ2-7, with 11 bases fitting TRBD2. The V and J ends lost 1 base and 6 bases, in that order; junction bases with no gene match: 5. The CDR3 covers 15 residues. Germline loops: CDR1 SGHAT, CDR2 FQNNGV. The CDR3 nucleotides are TGTGCCAGCAGCTTAGTAGCGGGGGGGCACCGCGAGCAGTACTTC. This encodes CASSLVAGGHREQYF.

The chain links TRBV5-1 to TRBJ1-2; D remains unclear. CDR3 length: 13 amino acids. Trimming pared 4 bases from V and 6 bases from J, leaving 13 bases between. Germline CDR1 reads SGHRS; CDR2 reads YFSETQ. This chain's CDR3 is CASSPGLGNGYTF. CDR3 bases: TGCGCCAGCAGCCCGGGCCTTGGCAATGGCTACACCTTC.

The chain joins TRBV5-1 to TRBJ2-1, with TRBD1 matching over 7 bases. V trimming: 0 bases; J trimming: 9 bases; junction bases outside the gene matches: 9. The CDR3 has 15 residues. From germline, CDR1 is SGHRS and CDR2 YFSETQ. CDR3 bases: TGCGCCAGCAGCTTGGAGACGACAGGGCAGGGTGAGCAGTTCTTC. Protein sequence: CASSLETTGQGEQFF.

This rearrangement joins TRBV9 to TRBJ2-1; D call uncertain. CDR1 is SGDLS, CDR2 YYNGEE, per germline. The CDR3 runs 13 residues. Trimming stripped 4 bases from V and 5 bases from J, with 10 bases between. The CDR3 sequence: CASSFDIDNEQFF. The CDR3 DNA reads TGTGCCAGCAGCTTCGACATTGACAATGAGCAGTTCTTC.

The chain joins TRBV6-5 to TRBJ1-6, with D hard to call. Germline CDR1 reads MNHEY; CDR2 reads SVGAGI. The V and J ends lost 0 bases and 6 bases respectively, with 3 bases between them. This CDR3 contains 13 residues. The CDR3 DNA is TGTGCCAGCAGTTACTCGATTAATTCACCCCTCCACTTT. Protein sequence: CASSYSINSPLHF.

The table lists this clone with a few counts. This sequence joins TRBV6-5 and TRBJ1-2; D might be TRBD1 (6 bases). The V end lost 7 bases, the J end lost 6 bases, and 18 bases lay between the germline ends. This CDR3 comprises 14 residues. Germline CDR1 and CDR2: MNHEY and SVGAGI. The CDR3 protein is CASTKRDKRNGYTF. The CDR3 nucleotides read TGTGCCAGCACCAAAAGGGACAAAAGGAATGGCTACACCTTC.

V and J are TRBV7-2 and TRBJ2-3; 10 nucleotides align to TRBD2. In germline, CDR1 is SGHTA, CDR2 FQGNSA. The CDR3 is made up of 15 amino acids. After removal of 3 bases from V and 4 bases from J, the junction contained 4 bases not matched to a gene. CDR3 sequence reads: CASSFQLAGSDTQYF. The CDR3 DNA sequence: TGTGCCAGCAGCTTTCAACTAGCGGGATCAGATACGCAGTATTTT.

The chain is built from TRBV25-1 and TRBJ1-1, with D perhaps matching TRBD1 (6 bases). Germline lookup yields CDR1 MGHDK and CDR2 SYGVNS. V was cut by 3 bases and J by 0 bases, with 20 bases left in between. This CDR3 spans 18 amino acids. The CDR3 DNA reads as TGTGCCAGCAGTGACGCGCCCCATTCGGGGGGCATGAACACTGAAGCTTTCTTT. This gives the protein CASSDAPHSGGMNTEAFF.

The table lists this clone with a few counts. The rearrangement links TRBV6-5 to TRBJ2-7; perhaps TRBD1 as D (5 bases). Germline CDR1 MNHEY, CDR2 SVGAGI. V was clipped by 5 bases and J by 0 bases, with 5 bases between them. The CDR3 sequence is 12 residues long. CDR3 DNA sequence: TGTGCCAGCAGTGGACACTCCTACGAGCAGTACTTC. Its translation: CASSGHSYEQYF.

This clone occurred once. The gene calls are TRBV27 and TRBJ2-1, with TRBD2 matching 11 bases. V was pared by 9 bases and J by 8 bases, with 6 bases of the junction left unmatched. Per the germline V gene, CDR1 is MNHEY and CDR2 is SMNVEV (reference sequence). The CDR3 spans 13 residues. CDR3: CASSTSGGYEQFF. The CDR3 DNA follows: TGTGCCAGTAGTACTAGCGGGGGCTATGAGCAGTTCTTC.

The V gene is TRBV5-5, the J gene TRBJ2-6, with 12 bases that match TRBD1. V was pared by 3 bases and J by 1 base, with 5 bases of the junction left unmatched. CDR1 and CDR2 (germline): SGHKS, YYEKEE (reference sequence). The CDR3 is 18 residues long. The CDR3 sequence: CASSSPGQGASGANVLTF. CDR3 nucleotide sequence: TGTGCCAGCAGCTCCCCGGGACAGGGGGCTTCTGGGGCCAACGTCCTGACTTTC.

This clone has only a few counts. The V gene is TRBV7-8, the J gene TRBJ2-5, with 9 bases matching TRBD2. This CDR3 has 16 residues. Germline V gene lookup returns CDR1 SGHVS and CDR2 FQNEAQ. The V and J ends lost 3 bases and 4 bases, in that order; junction bases with no gene match: 9. The CDR3 sequence: CASSLLAGGPGETQYF. For the CDR3, the DNA is TGTGCCAGCAGCTTGCTTGCGGGAGGGCCTGGAGAGACCCAGTACTTC.